The 13 T cell receptor beta chains in this list originate from one sample, sequenced in a study of T cells after yellow fever vaccination (dated by TCRdb to the late 2010s). The treatment or condition label of this sample denotes: live attenuated yellow fever vaccine strain. The method behind the library was 5' RACE. These reads were obtained on an Illumina HiSeq 2500. The raw public reads went through TCRdb reprocessing: fastp at Q25, MiXCR clone calling, in-frame beta chains kept. Each entry merges the rows of one CDR3 protein and shows their most common DNA and genes. This sample comprises fewer than 85,000 distinct CDR3 sequences, around 7.3% of them detected only once. 41% of the sample rests with the top ten. The material was CD8+ T cells sorted from PBMCs, obtained on the day of the yellow fever booster vaccination. The receptors originated from a man aged 30-40 years who received the YFV17D yellow fever vaccine.

The rearrangement joins TRBV19 to TRBJ1-1; D remains unclear. CDR3 length: 15 amino acids. Trimming removed 3 bases from V and 3 bases from J, with 14 bases in between. Per the germline V gene, CDR1 is LNHDA and CDR2 is SQIVND (reference sequence). The DNA of the CDR3 is TGTGCCAGTAGTATTTGGTCCGGTGGCGACACTGAAGCTTTCTTT. Its translation is CASSIWSGGDTEAFF.

This chain joins TRBV11-2 and TRBJ2-2, with D possibly TRBD2 on 6 matching bases. This CDR3 has 18 amino acids. The germline V gene has CDR1 SGHAT and CDR2 FQNNGV. V lost 1 base and J 4 bases, leaving 19 bases between the germline ends. CDR3 residues: CASSLVMAGRGSTGELFF. In DNA, the CDR3 is TGTGCCAGCAGCTTAGTGATGGCAGGGCGGGGATCCACCGGGGAGCTGTTTTTT.

This clonotype was observed a handful of times. The rearrangement joins TRBV12-3 or TRBV12-4 to TRBJ1-4; the D is unclear. Trimming shortened V by 3 bases and J by 4 bases, and 12 bases separated the two germline ends. CDR3 size: 15 residues. CDR3 protein: CASSFGGVGNEKLFF. The CDR3 coding sequence is TGTGCCAGCAGTTTCGGCGGAGTCGGTAATGAAAAACTGTTTTTT.

This clonotype has only a few counts. A much larger clone sits a single nucleotide away, making a read error possible. The V call is TRBV28, the J call TRBJ2-3, with D perhaps TRBD2 (6 bases). This CDR3 is built from 14 residues. Germline V gene lookup returns CDR1 MDHEN and CDR2 SYDVKM. The germline V and J ends were trimmed by 6 bases and 0 bases, with 10 bases remaining between them. The CDR3 region has the DNA TGTGCCAGCAGCTCCGGGACTAGCACAGATACGCAGTATTTT. As protein: CASSSGTSTDTQYF.

This clonotype was found a few times. This sequence joins TRBV6-2 or TRBV6-3 and TRBJ2-2; a possible D gene is TRBD2 (5 bases). Trimming pared 0 bases from V and 3 bases from J, leaving 5 bases between. This CDR3 region has 14 residues. The germline V gene has CDR1 MNHEY and CDR2 SVGEGT. As DNA, the CDR3 is TGTGCCAGCAGTTACTCGAGGGACACCGGGGAGCTGTTTTTT. Its protein product is CASSYSRDTGELFF.

The genes are TRBV3-1 and TRBJ2-1, with D perhaps matching TRBD2 (6 bases). This CDR3 region has 16 residues. Germline V gene data show CDR1 as LGHDT and CDR2 as YNNKEL (reference sequence). With 0 bases removed from V and 2 bases from J, the gap between germline ends came to 11 bases. The CDR3 sequence: CASSQEWRDPYNEQFF. CDR3 nucleotide sequence: TGTGCCAGCAGCCAAGAGTGGCGGGACCCCTACAATGAGCAGTTCTTC.

This clonotype has just a few counts. The chain has TRBV9 and TRBJ2-1, with 8 bases matching TRBD2. The V segment lost 4 bases and the J segment 4 bases; nucleotides outside the gene matches: 13. Germline CDR1 reads SGDLS; CDR2 reads YYNGEE. The CDR3 runs to 17 residues. The CDR3 protein is CASSPNLAGGPYNEQFF. CDR3 DNA: TGTGCCAGCAGCCCAAACTTGGCGGGAGGACCTTACAATGAGCAGTTCTTC.

This clonotype was detected only a few times. The chain has TRBV19 and TRBJ2-2; D remains unclear. This CDR3 has 15 residues. The V gene lost 7 bases and the J gene lost 0 bases, with 12 bases spanning the gap. Germline loops: CDR1 LNHDA, CDR2 SQIVND (reference sequence). As DNA, the CDR3 is TGTGCCAGTACCCCCGGTCTAGCGAACACCGGGGAGCTGTTTTTT. This translates into CASTPGLANTGELFF.

The rearrangement links TRBV4-2 to TRBJ2-1, with D perhaps matching TRBD1 or TRBD2 (6 bases each). V was trimmed by 3 bases and J by 4 bases, leaving 22 bases between them. Germline CDR1 reads LGHNA; CDR2 reads YNFKEQ. The CDR3 extends over 18 amino acids. CDR3 protein: CASSQGDTGSSRYNEQFF. The CDR3 DNA follows: TGTGCCAGCAGCCAGGGGGACACCGGGAGTAGTAGGTACAATGAGCAGTTCTTC.

This chain joins TRBV12-3 or TRBV12-4 and TRBJ1-2, with D tentatively TRBD1 (6 bases). CDR3 size: 13 residues. Trimming took 7 bases from V and 8 from J, leaving 17 bases between them. Here the CDR3 DNA reads TGTGCCAGCACCGACACAGGGCTCCACGGCTACACCTTC. Residues: CASTDTGLHGYTF.

The chain couples TRBV20-1 to TRBJ1-2; 10 bases line up with TRBD1. The CDR3 extends over 15 amino acids. Trimming cost V 4 bases and J 4 bases; bases outside gene matches: 9. CDR1 is DFQATT and CDR2 is SNEGSKA in the germline V gene (reference sequence). The CDR3 DNA is TGCAGTGCTATCCTGGACAGGGGGTCGGGCTATGGCTACACCTTC. This gives the protein CSAILDRGSGYGYTF.

The chain is built from TRBV20-1 and TRBJ1-5; D not resolved. Germline CDR1 reads DFQATT; CDR2 reads SNEGSKA (reference sequence). The length of the CDR3 is 16 residues. V lost 2 bases and J 2 bases, leaving 16 bases between the germline ends. CDR3 DNA sequence: TGCAGTGCTAGAAACGCGATCGGGTGGGGCAATCAGCCCCAGCATTTT. The encoded protein is CSARNAIGWGNQPQHF.

This clonotype has a handful of counts. V gene TRBV7-9 combines with J gene TRBJ2-7, with 7 bases that match TRBD1. Germline lookup yields CDR1 SEHNR and CDR2 FQNEAQ (reference sequence). The CDR3 is made up of 16 amino acids. V lost 2 bases and J lost 0; bases outside the gene matches: 7. CDR3 DNA sequence: TGTGCCAGCAGCTTATTCGGGACAGATCACTCCTACGAGCAGTACTTC. As protein: CASSLFGTDHSYEQYF.